This TCR beta chain was found in a study of cytomegalovirus exposure and HLA in healthy donors. Overall study: For the approximately 410 genotyped donors, more than 80% fell within the Caucasian-associated ancestry cluster. Broader study findings: Presence/absence analyses assumed roughly uniform sequencing depth across donors, which may not hold. Highly shared sequence variants in one cluster were likely a sequencing artifact.

Participants comprised healthy donors of bone marrow. The PCR employed 60 Vbeta primers together with 13 Jbeta primers. Libraries were prepared by immunoSEQ multiplex PCR; TCRdb keeps only in-frame clonotypes and omits some of them. This table holds 140,000 to 150,000 clones, more than 60% found once. To note about this clone: The antigen remains unidentified.

The CDR3 is made up of 14 amino acids. Looked up from germline, CDR1 is SGDLS and CDR2 is YYNGEE. The V and J ends lost 3 bases and 4 bases, in that order; junction bases with no gene match: 5. Sequenced material: PBMCs. The TCR was taken from a woman aged 60-75 years in good health and CMV-seronegative. The rearrangement uses TRBV9 and TRBJ2-5; 8 bases line up with TRBD2. The CDR3 region has the DNA TGTGCCAGCAGCGCGGGACTAGGGGGAGAGACCCAGTACTTC. It codes for CASSAGLGGETQYF.